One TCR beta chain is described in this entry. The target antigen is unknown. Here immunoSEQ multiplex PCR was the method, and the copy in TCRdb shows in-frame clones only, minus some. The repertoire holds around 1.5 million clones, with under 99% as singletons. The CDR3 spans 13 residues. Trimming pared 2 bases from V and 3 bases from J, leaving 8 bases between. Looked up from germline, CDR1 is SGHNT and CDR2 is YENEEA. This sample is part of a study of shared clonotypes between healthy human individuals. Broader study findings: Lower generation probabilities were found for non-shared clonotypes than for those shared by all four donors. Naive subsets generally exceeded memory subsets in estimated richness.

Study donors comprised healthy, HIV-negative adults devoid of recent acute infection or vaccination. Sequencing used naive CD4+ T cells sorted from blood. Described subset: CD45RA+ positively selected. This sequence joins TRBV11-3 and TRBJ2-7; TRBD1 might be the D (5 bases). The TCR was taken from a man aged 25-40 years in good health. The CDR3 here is CASSLNTGYEQYF. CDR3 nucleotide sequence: TGTGCCAGCAGCTTAAATACAGGCTACGAGCAGTACTTC.